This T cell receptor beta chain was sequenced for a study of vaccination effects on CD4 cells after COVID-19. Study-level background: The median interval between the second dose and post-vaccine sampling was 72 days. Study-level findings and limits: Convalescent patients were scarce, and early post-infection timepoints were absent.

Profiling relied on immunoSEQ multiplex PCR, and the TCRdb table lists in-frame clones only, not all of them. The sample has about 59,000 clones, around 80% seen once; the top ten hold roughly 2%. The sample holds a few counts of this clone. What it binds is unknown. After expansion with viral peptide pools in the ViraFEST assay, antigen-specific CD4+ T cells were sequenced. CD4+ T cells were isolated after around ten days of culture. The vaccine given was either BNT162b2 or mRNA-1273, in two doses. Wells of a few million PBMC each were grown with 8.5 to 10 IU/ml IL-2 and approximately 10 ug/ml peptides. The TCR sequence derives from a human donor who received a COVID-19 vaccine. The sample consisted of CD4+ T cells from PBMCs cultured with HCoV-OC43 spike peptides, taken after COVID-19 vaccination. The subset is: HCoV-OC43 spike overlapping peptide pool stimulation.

CDR3 sequence reads: CASSPGTGAVGYTF. CDR3 nucleotide sequence: TGTGCCAGCAGCCCCGGGACAGGGGCCGTGGGCTACACCTTC. The chain employs TRBV9 and TRBJ1-2, with 10 bases aligning to TRBD1. CDR3 length: 14 residues. Germline V gene data show CDR1 as SGDLS and CDR2 as YYNGEE. The V and J ends lost 4 bases and 8 bases, in that order; junction bases with no gene match: 8. The full variable domain, rest sourced from reference TRBV9 and TRBJ1-2, is DSGVTQTPKHLITATGQRVTLRCSPRSGDLSVYWYQQSLDQGLQFLIQYYNGEERAKGNILERFSAQQFPDLHSELNLSSLELGDSALYFCASSPGTGAVGYTFGSGTRLTVV.